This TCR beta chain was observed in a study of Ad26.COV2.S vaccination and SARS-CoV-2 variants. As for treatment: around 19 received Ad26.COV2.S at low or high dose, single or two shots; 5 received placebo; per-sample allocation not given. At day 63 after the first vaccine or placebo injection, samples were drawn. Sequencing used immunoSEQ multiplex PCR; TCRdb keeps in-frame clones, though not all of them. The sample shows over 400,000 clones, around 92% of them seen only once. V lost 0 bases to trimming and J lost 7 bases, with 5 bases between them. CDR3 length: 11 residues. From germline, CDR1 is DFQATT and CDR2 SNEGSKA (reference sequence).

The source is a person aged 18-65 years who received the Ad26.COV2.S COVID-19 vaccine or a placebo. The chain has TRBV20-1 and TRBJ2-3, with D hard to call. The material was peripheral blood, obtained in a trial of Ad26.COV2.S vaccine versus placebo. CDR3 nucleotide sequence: TGCAGTGCTAGAGATCTTTATACGCAGTATTTT. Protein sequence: CSARDLYTQYF.